A single sample is the source of the 22 T cell receptor beta chains below, sequenced in a study of blood T cells in healthy people across ages. Next came a second PCR, run for about 6 to 12 cycles, which used a sample-barcoded 5' primer along with a J-beta primer mix. TCRdb redid the calling of the 5' RACE reads with MiXCR, one entry per CDR3 protein. The sample includes about 1.4 million distinct CDR3 sequences, roughly 64% of them seen just once. Sequencing was done on a sample of blood. The receptors shown here come from a man aged 18 to 29 in good health.

The table lists this clonotype with a few counts. This chain uses TRBV20-1 with TRBJ2-4; 9 positions agree with TRBD2. The CDR3 contains 14 residues. CDR1 is DFQATT and CDR2 is SNEGSKA in the germline V gene (reference sequence). Trimming removed 2 bases from V and 1 base from J; junction bases left unmatched: 0. The DNA for the CDR3 is TGCAGTGCTAGACTAGCGGGGGCCAAAAACATTCAGTACTTC. Translated: CSARLAGAKNIQYF.

The chain employs TRBV29-1 and TRBJ2-1, with TRBD2 matching over 10 bases. Germline V gene sequence: CDR1 SQVTM, CDR2 ANQGSEA. V lost 6 bases, J lost 7 bases, and 9 bases stayed unmatched. The CDR3 is 14 residues long. This CDR3 reads CSVPSSGRENEQFF. The DNA for the CDR3 is TGCAGCGTACCATCTAGCGGGAGAGAGAATGAGCAGTTCTTC.

CDR3 amino acids: CASSPAGTVTGELFF. The DNA for the CDR3 is TGTGCCAGCAGCCCCGCCGGGACTGTCACCGGGGAGCTGTTTTTT. The V call is TRBV7-2, the J call TRBJ2-2, with D perhaps TRBD2 (6 bases). Germline values: CDR1 SGHTA, CDR2 FQGNSA. The ends were cut back, 5 bases at V and 4 bases at J, with 14 bases in the middle. CDR3 length: 15 amino acids.

The chain couples TRBV20-1 to TRBJ1-2, with TRBD1 matching 7 bases. V trimming: 2 bases; J trimming: 3 bases; junction bases outside the gene matches: 6. Germline V gene lookup returns CDR1 DFQATT and CDR2 SNEGSKA (reference sequence). The CDR3 spans 14 residues. The CDR3 DNA follows: TGCAGTGCTAGATTCCGGACAGGAGACTATGGCTACACCTTC. Translated, it gives CSARFRTGDYGYTF.

A few counts support this clonotype. CDR3 residues: CASSPRQGTGYEQYF. The CDR3, as DNA: TGTGCCAGCAGTCCCCGACAGGGGACAGGGTACGAGCAGTACTTC. The J gene is TRBJ2-7, the V gene TRBV6-6, with TRBD1 matching 9 bases. The V gene's germline CDR1 is MNHNY and CDR2 SVGAGI (reference sequence). This CDR3 region has 15 residues. V shed 5 bases and J 4 bases; nucleotides not matched to a gene: 9.

About this clonotype itself: The junction and the germline gene differ at one end; a read error may be behind it. The gene calls are TRBV7-6 and TRBJ1-2; D unclear. CDR3 length equals 14 residues. In germline, CDR1 is SGHVS, CDR2 FNYEAQ. The DNA for the CDR3 is TGCGCCAGCAGCTCGTCCGTGTACTTAGAGGGCTACACCTTC. Its protein product is CASSSSVYLEGYTF.

This clonotype was seen a handful of times. The V gene is TRBV12-3 or TRBV12-4, the J gene TRBJ2-1, with 7 nucleotides matching TRBD2. The CDR3 length is 16 residues. The J segment lost 3 bases and the V segment lost 6 bases, leaving 11 bases of the junction unmatched. The CDR3 spells CASSSTPGLLYNEQFF. The CDR3 DNA follows: TGTGCCAGCAGCTCTACCCCGGGACTACTCTACAATGAGCAGTTCTTC.

The chain has TRBV4-1 and TRBJ2-1; TRBD2 matches 8 bases. The V segment lost 2 bases and the J segment 6 bases; nucleotides outside the gene matches: 12. The CDR3 consists of 17 residues. Germline CDR1 is MGHRA and CDR2 is YSYEKL. CDR3 protein: CASSQLWSGLAGNEQFF. CDR3 nucleotide sequence: TGCGCCAGCAGCCAACTATGGAGCGGGCTAGCGGGCAATGAGCAGTTCTTC.

This clonotype appeared a single time. This chain joins TRBV7-2 and TRBJ2-1; D ambiguous. From germline, CDR1 is SGHTA and CDR2 FQGNSA. The ends were cut back, 7 bases at V and 6 bases at J, with 7 bases in the middle. This CDR3 has 11 residues. CDR3 coding DNA: TGTGCCAGCACCCTTTTCAATGAGCAGTTCTTC. Protein: CASTLFNEQFF. Full variable domain (remainder filled in from reference TRBV7-2 and TRBJ2-1): GAGVSQSPSNKVTEKGKDVELRCDPISGHTALYWYRQSLGQGLEFLIYFQGNSAPDKSGLPSDRFSAERTGGSVSTLTIQRTQQEDSAVYLCASTLFNEQFFGPGTRLTVL.

The chain joins TRBV3-1 to TRBJ2-2; 7 nucleotides align to TRBD2. Germline V gene data show CDR1 as LGHDT and CDR2 as YNNKEL (reference sequence). With 4 bases clipped from V and 7 bases from J, the junction kept 12 bases outside the gene matches. This CDR3 comprises 16 residues. CDR3 in amino acids: CASSLPGASGFGELFF. The CDR3, as DNA: TGTGCCAGCAGCCTCCCCGGGGCTAGCGGATTCGGGGAGCTGTTTTTT.

This clonotype was seen more than once but under ten times. CDR3 amino acids: CARRQGNTEAFF. The CDR3 region has the DNA TGTGCCCGAAGACAGGGCAACACTGAAGCTTTCTTT. The gene calls are TRBV30 and TRBJ1-1; 7 positions agree with TRBD1. CDR3 length: 12 amino acids. CDR1 is GTSNPN and CDR2 is SVGIG in the germline V gene (reference sequence). The V segment lost 8 bases and the J segment 2 bases; nucleotides outside the gene matches: 5.

This clonotype was picked up one time. This chain connects TRBV3-1 to TRBJ1-5; D gene uncertain. The germline CDR1 and CDR2 sequences are LGHDT and YNNKEL (reference sequence). The CDR3 totals 13 residues. The V end was cut by 2 bases, the J end by 5 bases, with 7 bases between. The CDR3: CASSQPEYQPQHF. The CDR3 coding sequence is TGTGCCAGCAGCCAACCCGAATATCAGCCCCAGCATTTT.

This clonotype was seen only a few times. V gene TRBV29-1 combines with J gene TRBJ2-1, with 7 bases that match TRBD2. The germline gives CDR1 SQVTM, CDR2 ANQGSEA. Trimming took 1 base from V and 3 from J; bases not matched to a gene: 15. This CDR3 contains 18 residues. Here the CDR3 DNA reads TGCAGCGTTGAAGGTCTAGCGGAGGCGTTATTTGGCTACAATGAGCAGTTCTTC. Translating it yields CSVEGLAEALFGYNEQFF.

The J gene is TRBJ1-5, the V gene TRBV12-3 or TRBV12-4; 7 nucleotides align to TRBD1. V was pared by 6 bases and J by 7 bases, with 9 bases of the junction left unmatched. CDR3 length equals 14 residues. In DNA form, the CDR3 reads TGTGCCAGCAGCCTTTTGGGACAGAAACAGCCCCAGCATTTT. It is translated as CASSLLGQKQPQHF.

The chain is built from TRBV27 and TRBJ2-1; the D is unclear. V was pared by 10 bases and J by 5 bases, with 9 bases between. The CDR3 is 11 amino acids. Germline V lookup: CDR1 MNHEY, CDR2 SMNVEV (reference sequence). The CDR3 spells CATERHNEQFF. CDR3 DNA: TGTGCCACAGAAAGGCACAATGAGCAGTTCTTC.

This clonotype was recorded once. The chain combines TRBV12-5 with TRBJ2-2, with 9 positions matching TRBD1. This CDR3 region has 15 residues. Germline V CDR1 and CDR2: LGHNT, FRNRAP. V shed 0 bases, J shed 6 bases, and the junction held 2 bases outside the gene matches. CDR3 nucleotides: TGTGCTAGTGGTTTGGTTGACAGGGGGGCCGGGGAGCTGTTTTTT. It codes for CASGLVDRGAGELFF.

The genes are TRBV5-1 and TRBJ2-1; a weak D match, TRBD2 (5 bases). The V end lost 1 base, the J end lost 10 bases, and 18 bases lay between the germline ends. CDR3 size: 15 residues. Germline CDR1 reads SGHRS; CDR2 reads YFSETQ. For the CDR3, the DNA is TGCGCCAGCAGCTTGATTTCATCGGGATCGGAGGAGCAGTTCTTC. This gives the protein CASSLISSGSEEQFF.

This clonotype was counted only a few times. The junction differs from germline at one of its ends, possibly a read error. This rearrangement joins TRBV27 to TRBJ1-6; D uncertain. The CDR3 totals 14 residues. In germline, CDR1 is MNHEY, CDR2 SMNVEV (reference sequence). CDR3 in DNA: TGTGCCAGCAGTTTAATGGGGAATAATCCACCCCTCCACTTT. It is translated as CASSLMGNNPPLHF.

The rearrangement links TRBV29-1 to TRBJ2-2; TRBD1 agrees at 8 bases. The CDR3 length is 13 residues. The germline V gene encodes CDR1 SQVTM and CDR2 ANQGSEA. The junction had 7 bases not matched to a gene; V was cut back by 6 bases and J by 7 bases. The CDR3 coding sequence is TGCAGCGTCATGACAGGGGCGGGCGGGGAGCTGTTTTTT. It encodes CSVMTGAGGELFF.

CDR3 sequence reads: CSARDPGTSATMETQYF. CDR3 DNA sequence: TGCAGTGCTAGAGATCCAGGGACTAGCGCTACGATGGAGACCCAGTACTTC. V and J are TRBV20-1 and TRBJ2-7; 10 nucleotides line up with TRBD2. The DNA matches TRBJ2-5 better at its end, which makes the J call doubtful. From germline, CDR1 is DFQATT and CDR2 SNEGSKA (reference sequence). The CDR3 sequence is 17 residues long.

This sequence joins TRBV27 and TRBJ1-2, with 8 bases identical to TRBD1. V lost 5 bases and J lost 4; bases outside the gene matches: 12. The CDR3 is made up of 16 amino acids. The germline V gene encodes CDR1 MNHEY and CDR2 SMNVEV (reference sequence). CDR3 sequence (DNA): TGTGCCAGCAGTCCCCTTTCCGGGACAGGCGGCTATGGCTACACCTTC. Residues: CASSPLSGTGGYGYTF.

The gene calls are TRBV28 and TRBJ1-5; the D is unclear. CDR1 is MDHEN and CDR2 is SYDVKM in the germline V gene. Deletions cut 9 bases from V and 7 bases from J, with 16 bases between. CDR3 length equals 13 residues. CDR3 nucleotide sequence: TGTGCCAGTGACACTGGGGTGGGACAGCCCCAGCATTTT. It codes for CASDTGVGQPQHF.